The rows below give T cell receptor beta chains drawn from one sample of a study of shared clonotypes between healthy human individuals. Measured with immunoSEQ multiplex PCR; TCRdb has only the in-frame clones, and not every one. The sample lists 1.5 million to 1.9 million clones, 95% to 99% seen once, with roughly 0.45% in the top ten. The sequencing sample was made of naive CD4+ T cells sorted from blood. The source of these receptors is a young man in good health. Both conserved end residues are part of each CDR3. D genes are given only for firm matches. Rows give clone size only sometimes, using once, few, many, or a class for an expanded clone.

clone size	V gene	D gene	J gene	CDR3 protein	CDR3 DNA
once	TRBV2	.	TRBJ2-3	CASSVGRVDTQYF	TGTGCCAGCTCTGTGGGTCGTGTGGATACGCAGTATTTT
.	TRBV6-1	.	TRBJ2-5	CASSESLVRETQYF	TGTGCCAGCAGTGAATCTCTAGTCCGGGAGACCCAGTACTTC
.	TRBV7-2	.	TRBJ2-7	CASSSLGREDYEQYF	TGTGCCAGCAGCTCCCTGGGCAGGGAGGACTACGAGCAGTACTTC
.	TRBV19	TRBD2	TRBJ2-2	CASKVGGTHTGELFF	TGTGCCAGTAAGGTGGGGGGGACCCACACCGGGGAGCTGTTTTTT
.	TRBV9	.	TRBJ2-5	CASSPQKAWETQYF	TGTGCCAGCAGCCCTCAGAAGGCCTGGGAGACCCAGTACTTC
.	TRBV4-3	TRBD2	TRBJ2-7	CASSQGTSDPYEQYF	TGCGCCAGCAGCCAAGGGACTAGCGACCCCTACGAGCAGTACTTC
.	TRBV5-4	.	TRBJ2-5	CASSLAGAEETQYF	TGTGCCAGCAGCTTGGCAGGGGCGGAAGAGACCCAGTACTTC
.	TRBV30	.	TRBJ1-2	CAWQQGIQGYTF	TGTGCCTGGCAACAGGGTATTCAGGGCTACACCTTC
.	TRBV13	.	TRBJ2-7	CASSLLLAPEQYF	TGTGCCAGCAGCTTACTCTTAGCCCCCGAGCAGTACTTC
.	TRBV14	.	TRBJ2-3	CASSQDAGWADTQYF	TGTGCCAGCAGCCAAGACGCGGGGTGGGCAGATACGCAGTATTTT
.	TRBV5-4	TRBD2	TRBJ2-1	CASSLALARDNEQFF	TGTGCCAGCAGCTTGGCACTAGCGCGAGACAATGAGCAGTTCTTC
.	TRBV6-1	.	TRBJ2-3	CASSEARGLFTDTQYF	TGTGCCAGCAGTGAAGCGCGAGGCTTGTTCACAGATACGCAGTATTTT
.	TRBV30	.	TRBJ2-1	CACNRVAEYNEQFF	TGTGCCTGTAACCGGGTGGCGGAATACAATGAGCAGTTCTTC
.	TRBV7-2	.	TRBJ1-5	CASSLTWNQPQHF	TGTGCCAGCAGCTTAACTTGGAATCAGCCCCAGCATTTT
.	TRBV6-5	.	TRBJ1-3	CASSRGPLQHTIYF	TGTGCCAGCAGTAGGGGACCTCTCCAGCACACCATATATTTT